The 7 T cell receptor beta chains below all came from one sample that was sequenced in a study of blood T cell repertoires in COVID-19. Assay: immunoSEQ multiplex PCR; the TCRdb copy retains only in-frame clones and omits some. Of over 100,000 clones detected, over 80% appear once; the ten largest clones hold less than 1.5%. Sequenced material: peripheral blood. Every receptor here comes from a human donor in a cohort sampled during active COVID-19.

This CDR3 is CASSTGTGAEKLFF. DNA for the CDR3: TGTGCCAGCAGCACAGGGACAGGGGCGGAAAAACTGTTTTTT. The chain employs TRBV9 and TRBJ1-4; 10 positions agree with TRBD1. The CDR3 sequence is 14 residues long. Germline assignment: CDR1 SGDLS and CDR2 YYNGEE. The J segment lost 8 bases and the V segment lost 4 bases, leaving 5 bases of the junction unmatched.

The chain carries TRBV6-5 and TRBJ1-2, with D possibly being TRBD1 (5 bases). This CDR3 comprises 15 residues. The ends were cut back, 0 bases at V and 5 bases at J, with 13 bases in the middle. Germline lookup yields CDR1 MNHEY and CDR2 SVGAGI. CDR3 loop: CASSYSAGYRYGYTF. Here the CDR3 DNA reads TGTGCCAGCAGTTACTCAGCAGGGTATCGGTATGGCTACACCTTC.

V and J are TRBV18 and TRBJ2-7; perhaps TRBD2 as D (5 bases). The CDR3 consists of 14 residues. The V end lost 1 base, the J end lost 4 bases, and 11 bases lay between the germline ends. Germline V gene sequence: CDR1 KGHSH, CDR2 LQKENI. In DNA form, the CDR3 reads TGTGCCAGCTCACCACAACTAGGTTCTTACGAGCAGTACTTC. The encoded protein is CASSPQLGSYEQYF. The full variable domain, in which reference TRBV18 and TRBJ2-7 provide the parts outside the CDR3, is NAGVMQNPRHLVRRRGQEARLRCSPMKGHSHVYWYRQLPEEGLKFMVYLQKENIIDESGMPKERFSAEFPKEGPSILRIQQVVRGDSAAYFCASSPQLGSYEQYFGPGTRLTVT.

The chain carries TRBV11-3 and TRBJ2-5; 9 bases are a match to TRBD2. The CDR3 covers 14 residues. The germline V gene has CDR1 SGHNT and CDR2 YENEEA. Trimming cost V 4 bases and J 5 bases; bases outside gene matches: 5. The CDR3 loop reads CASSSRGGRETQYF. CDR3 bases: TGTGCCAGCAGCTCGCGGGGGGGCCGGGAGACCCAGTACTTC.

This clone was counted between two and nine times. The genes are TRBV7-9 and TRBJ1-5; D remains unclear. CDR3 size: 16 residues. Deletions cut 0 bases from V and 0 bases from J, with 9 bases between. Germline CDR1 and CDR2: SEHNR and FQNEAQ (reference sequence). The CDR3: CASSLATPRSNQPQHF. The CDR3 DNA reads TGTGCCAGCAGCTTAGCAACACCTCGTAGCAATCAGCCCCAGCATTTT.

This rearrangement joins TRBV5-8 to TRBJ2-3; 8 bases fit TRBD1. The CDR3 is made up of 14 amino acids. Germline V lookup: CDR1 SGHTS, CDR2 YDEGEE. V shed 3 bases and J 3 bases; nucleotides not matched to a gene: 3. CDR3 sequence (DNA): TGTGCCAGCAGCTACAGGGGGGCAACAGATACGCAGTATTTT. As protein: CASSYRGATDTQYF.

This CDR3 reads CASSITGNTGELFF. CDR3 nucleotide sequence: TGTGCCAGTAGTATTACGGGAAACACCGGGGAGCTGTTTTTT. This sequence joins TRBV19 and TRBJ2-2; maybe TRBD2 (5 bases). The V end was cut by 3 bases, the J end by 2 bases, with 7 bases between. The CDR3 spans 14 residues. Germline V gives CDR1 LNHDA, CDR2 SQIVND (reference sequence).